This T cell receptor beta chain was captured by sequencing in a study of blood T cells in healthy people across ages. Trimming took off 4 bases at V and 4 bases at J, with 19 bases between the two ends. The CDR3 is 15 residues long. The V gene's germline CDR1 is DFQATT and CDR2 SNEGSKA (reference sequence). With a J-beta primer mix and a sample-barcoded 5' primer, a second PCR ran about 7 to 12 cycles. Each of the samples gave a minimum of 3 million paired-end reads that contained CDR3. TCRdb analysed the 5' RACE reads with MiXCR anew, one entry per CDR3 protein. The data hold hundreds of thousands of distinct CDR3 sequences, with 52% observed a single time.

This clonotype originated in a woman of 80 years or more in good health. V gene TRBV20-1 combines with J gene TRBJ1-1; D is perhaps TRBD1 (6 bases). Sequencing used blood. In DNA form, the CDR3 reads TGCAGTGCTATAAAACCTTACAGGGATAGCACTGAAGCTTTCTTT. Protein product: CSAIKPYRDSTEAFF.